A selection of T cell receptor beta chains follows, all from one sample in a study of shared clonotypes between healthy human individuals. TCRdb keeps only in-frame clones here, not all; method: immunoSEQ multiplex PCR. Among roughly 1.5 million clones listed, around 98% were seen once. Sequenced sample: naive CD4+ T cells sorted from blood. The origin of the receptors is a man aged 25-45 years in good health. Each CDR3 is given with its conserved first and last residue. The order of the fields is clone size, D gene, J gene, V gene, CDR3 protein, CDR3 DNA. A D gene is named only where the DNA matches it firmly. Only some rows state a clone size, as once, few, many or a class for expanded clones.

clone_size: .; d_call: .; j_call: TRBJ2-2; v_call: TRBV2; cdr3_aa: CASSEALITGTGELFF; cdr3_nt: TGTGCCAGCAGTGAAGCGCTTATTACCGGAACCGGGGAGCTGTTTTTT
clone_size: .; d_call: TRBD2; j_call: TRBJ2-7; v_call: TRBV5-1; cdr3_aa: CASSAGTSSEQYF; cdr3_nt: TGCGCCAGCAGCGCCGGGACTAGCAGCGAGCAGTACTTC
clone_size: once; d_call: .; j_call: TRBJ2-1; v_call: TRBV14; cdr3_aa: CASSQWTLTSSYNEQFF; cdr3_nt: TGTGCCAGCAGCCAATGGACCCTTACTAGCTCCTACAATGAGCAGTTCTTC
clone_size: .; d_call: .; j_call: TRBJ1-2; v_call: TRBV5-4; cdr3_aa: CASSLEQIGYTF; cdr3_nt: TGTGCCAGCAGCTTGGAACAGATCGGCTACACCTTC
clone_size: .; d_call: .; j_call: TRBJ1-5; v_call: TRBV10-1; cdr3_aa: CASTSGNQPQHF; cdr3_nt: TGCGCCAGTACTTCCGGCAATCAGCCCCAGCATTTT
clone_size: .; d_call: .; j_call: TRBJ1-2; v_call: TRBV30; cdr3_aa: CAWSVLKTGNYGYTF; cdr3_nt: TGTGCCTGGAGTGTACTTAAGACGGGGAACTATGGCTACACCTTC
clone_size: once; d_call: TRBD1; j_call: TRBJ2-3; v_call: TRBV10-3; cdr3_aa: CAISLDRGLVDTQYF; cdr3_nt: TGTGCCATCAGCTTAGACAGGGGGCTTGTAGATACGCAGTATTTT
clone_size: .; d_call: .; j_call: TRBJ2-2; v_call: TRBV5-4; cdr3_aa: CASSSTLTGELFF; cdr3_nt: TGTGCCAGCAGCTCCACCCTAACCGGGGAGCTGTTTTTT
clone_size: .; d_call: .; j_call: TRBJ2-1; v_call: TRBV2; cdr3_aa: CASSEANGGEQFF; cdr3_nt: TGTGCCAGCAGTGAAGCGAATGGGGGTGAGCAGTTCTTC
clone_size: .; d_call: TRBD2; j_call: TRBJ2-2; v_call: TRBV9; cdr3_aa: CASSVLAGSTGELFF; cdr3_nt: TGTGCCAGCAGCGTACTAGCGGGAAGCACCGGGGAGCTGTTTTTT
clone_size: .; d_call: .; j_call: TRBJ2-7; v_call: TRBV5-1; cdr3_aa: CASSSRTGSSYEQYF; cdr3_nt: TGCGCCAGCAGCTCTCGGACGGGGAGCTCCTACGAGCAGTACTTC
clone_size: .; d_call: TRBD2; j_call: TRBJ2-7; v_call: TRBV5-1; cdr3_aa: CASSSRTSGTGEQYF; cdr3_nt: TGCGCCAGCAGCTCTAGGACTAGCGGGACAGGGGAGCAGTACTTC
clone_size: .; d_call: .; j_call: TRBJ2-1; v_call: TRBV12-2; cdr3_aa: CASRLDRMREGQTLSSYNEQFF; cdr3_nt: TGTGCAAGTCGCTTAGACAGGATGCGGGAGGGCCAAACCTTGAGCTCCTACAATGAGCAGTTCTTC
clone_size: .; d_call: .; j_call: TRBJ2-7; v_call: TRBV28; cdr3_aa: CASSGMGATYEQYF; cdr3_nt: TGTGCCAGCAGTGGTATGGGGGCGACCTACGAGCAGTACTTC
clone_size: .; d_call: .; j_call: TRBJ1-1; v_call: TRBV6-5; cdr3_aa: CASSYSTVMNTEAFF; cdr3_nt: TGTGCCAGCAGTTACTCGACAGTAATGAACACTGAAGCTTTCTTT
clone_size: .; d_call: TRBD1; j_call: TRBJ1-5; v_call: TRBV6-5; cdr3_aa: CASSPSGGRGQPQHF; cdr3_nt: TGTGCCAGCAGCCCGTCAGGGGGCCGGGGTCAGCCCCAGCATTTT
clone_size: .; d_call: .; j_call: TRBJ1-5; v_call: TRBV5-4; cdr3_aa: CASSPRSNQPQHF; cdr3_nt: TGTGCCAGCAGCCCGAGGAGTAATCAGCCCCAGCATTTT
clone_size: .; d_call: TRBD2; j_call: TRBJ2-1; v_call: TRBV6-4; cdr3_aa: CASSDRVLAGGLNVYNEQFF; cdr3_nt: TGTGCCAGCAGTGACAGGGTACTAGCGGGAGGGCTAAATGTCTACAATGAGCAGTTCTTC
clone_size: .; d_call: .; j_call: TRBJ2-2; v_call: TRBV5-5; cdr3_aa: CASSRQATNTGELFF; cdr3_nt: TGTGCCAGCAGCCGACAGGCGACGAACACCGGGGAGCTGTTTTTT
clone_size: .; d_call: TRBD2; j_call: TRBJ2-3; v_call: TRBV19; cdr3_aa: CASTGTSGRGTDTQYF; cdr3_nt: TGTGCCAGTACCGGGACTAGCGGGAGGGGCACAGATACGCAGTATTTT
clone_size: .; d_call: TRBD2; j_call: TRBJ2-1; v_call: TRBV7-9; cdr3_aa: CASSPGSGILNEQFF; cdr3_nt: TGTGCCAGCAGCCCAGGGAGCGGGATCCTCAATGAGCAGTTCTTC
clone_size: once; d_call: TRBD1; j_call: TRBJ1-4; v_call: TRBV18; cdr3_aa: CASSGLRDSPVKGGEKLFF; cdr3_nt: TGTGCCAGCTCAGGCCTCCGGGACAGCCCCGTTAAAGGGGGTGAAAAACTGTTTTTT
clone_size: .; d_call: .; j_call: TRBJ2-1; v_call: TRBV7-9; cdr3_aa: CATSSLGVGADNEQFF; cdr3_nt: TGTGCCACCAGCTCTTTAGGGGTTGGGGCGGACAATGAGCAGTTCTTC
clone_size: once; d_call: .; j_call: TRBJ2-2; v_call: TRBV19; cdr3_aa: CASSMMGAPGELFF; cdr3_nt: TGTGCCAGTAGTATGATGGGGGCGCCCGGGGAGCTGTTTTTT
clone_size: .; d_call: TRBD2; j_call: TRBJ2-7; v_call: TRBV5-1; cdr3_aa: CASRRLTGGLTDEQYF; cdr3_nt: TGCGCCAGCAGAAGGCTAACGGGAGGGCTGACGGACGAGCAGTACTTC
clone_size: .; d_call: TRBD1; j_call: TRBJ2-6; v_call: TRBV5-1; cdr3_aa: CASSLATGDHSGANVLTF; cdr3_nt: TGCGCCAGCAGCTTGGCCACAGGGGACCACTCTGGGGCCAACGTCCTGACTTTC
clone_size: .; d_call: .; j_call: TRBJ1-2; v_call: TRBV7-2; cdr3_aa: CASSSTSYGYTF; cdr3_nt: TGTGCCAGCAGTTCGACCAGCTATGGCTACACCTTC
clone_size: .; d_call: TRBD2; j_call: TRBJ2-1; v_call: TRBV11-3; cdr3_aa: CASSQRGTSGRAEVEQFF; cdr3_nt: TGTGCCAGCAGCCAACGCGGGACTAGCGGGAGGGCCGAGGTTGAGCAGTTCTTC
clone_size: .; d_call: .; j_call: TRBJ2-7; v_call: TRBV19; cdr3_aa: CASRHQGTAAYEQYF; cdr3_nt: TGTGCCAGTAGACACCAAGGGACCGCCGCCTACGAGCAGTACTTC
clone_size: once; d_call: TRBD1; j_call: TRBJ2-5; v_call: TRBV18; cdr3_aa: CASSPQTGVIETQYF; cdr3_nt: TGTGCCAGCTCACCACAGACAGGGGTTATAGAGACCCAGTACTTC
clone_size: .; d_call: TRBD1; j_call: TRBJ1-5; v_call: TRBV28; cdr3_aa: CASRMDRSNQPQHF; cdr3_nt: TGTGCCAGCAGGATGGACAGGAGCAATCAGCCCCAGCATTTT
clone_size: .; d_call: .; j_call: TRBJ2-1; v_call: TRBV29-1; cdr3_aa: CSVRGPAGSYNEQFF; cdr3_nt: TGCAGTGTGAGAGGGCCCGCTGGCTCCTACAATGAGCAGTTCTTC
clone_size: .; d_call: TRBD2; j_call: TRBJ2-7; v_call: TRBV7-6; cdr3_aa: CASSPQRGNYEQYF; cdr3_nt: TGTGCCAGCAGCCCCCAGCGGGGGAATTACGAGCAGTACTTC
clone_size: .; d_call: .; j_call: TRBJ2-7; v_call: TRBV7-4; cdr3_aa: CASTPRDGNSYEQYF; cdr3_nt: TGTGCCAGCACGCCCCGGGACGGAAACTCCTACGAGCAGTACTTC
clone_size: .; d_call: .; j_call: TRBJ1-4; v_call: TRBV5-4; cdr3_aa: CASSKEEGGKLFF; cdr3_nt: TGTGCCAGCAGCAAAGAAGAGGGGGGAAAACTGTTTTTT
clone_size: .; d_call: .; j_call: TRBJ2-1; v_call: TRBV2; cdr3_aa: CASSERQGLYNEQFF; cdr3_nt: TGTGCCAGCAGTGAAAGGCAGGGTTTATACAATGAGCAGTTCTTC
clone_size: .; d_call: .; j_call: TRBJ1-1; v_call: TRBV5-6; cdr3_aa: CASSAAQNTEAFF; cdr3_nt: TGTGCCAGCAGCGCCGCTCAGAACACTGAAGCTTTCTTT
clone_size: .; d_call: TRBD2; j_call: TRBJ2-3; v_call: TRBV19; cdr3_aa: CASSTSGALDTQYF; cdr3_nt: TGTGCCAGTAGTACTAGCGGCGCCCTGGATACGCAGTATTTT
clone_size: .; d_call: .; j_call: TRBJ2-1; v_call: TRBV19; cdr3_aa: CASTGRSYNEQFF; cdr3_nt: TGTGCCAGTACGGGACGGTCCTACAATGAGCAGTTCTTC
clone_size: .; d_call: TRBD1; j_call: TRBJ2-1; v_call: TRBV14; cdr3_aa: CASSRVGQGGFNEQFF; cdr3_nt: TGTGCCAGCAGCCGAGTAGGACAGGGAGGTTTCAATGAGCAGTTCTTC
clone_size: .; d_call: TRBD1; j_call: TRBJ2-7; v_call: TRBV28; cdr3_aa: CASSFSWGQSGYEQYF; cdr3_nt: TGTGCCAGCAGTTTTAGCTGGGGACAGTCAGGCTACGAGCAGTACTTC
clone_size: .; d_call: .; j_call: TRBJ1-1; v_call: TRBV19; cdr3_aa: CASSIPPRTEAFF; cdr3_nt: TGTGCCAGTAGTATACCCCCGCGGACTGAAGCTTTCTTT
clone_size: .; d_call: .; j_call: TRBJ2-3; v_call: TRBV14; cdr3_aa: CASSYFGRGITNTQYF; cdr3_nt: TGTGCCAGCAGTTACTTCGGTCGGGGTATTACTAATACGCAGTATTTT
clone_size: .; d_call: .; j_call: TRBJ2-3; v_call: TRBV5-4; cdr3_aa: CASKVEGARTDTQYF; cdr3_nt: TGTGCCAGCAAGGTGGAGGGGGCCCGAACAGATACGCAGTATTTT
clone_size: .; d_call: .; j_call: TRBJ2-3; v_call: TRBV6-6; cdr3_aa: CASTERRDTQYF; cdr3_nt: TGTGCCAGCACCGAGAGGAGGGATACGCAGTATTTT
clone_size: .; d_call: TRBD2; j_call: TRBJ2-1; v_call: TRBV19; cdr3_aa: CASRTSGSPEQFF; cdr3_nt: TGTGCCAGTCGGACTAGCGGGAGTCCTGAGCAGTTCTTC